These 7 T cell receptor beta chains came from one sample sequenced in a study of T-cell reconstitution after alpha-beta-depleted transplantation in children. Using unique molecular identifiers, the investigators prepared the TCRbeta library. TCRdb reprocessed the PCR reads with MiXCR, giving one entry per CDR3 protein. There are some 640,000 distinct CDR3 sequences in the sample; roughly 15% occur only once, and approximately 1.1% lies in the top ten. Sequenced here: PBMCs from the stem cell graft donor, sampled from the stem cell graft. These receptors were taken from a human donor who donated a stem cell graft to a child with acute myeloid leukemia.

The rearrangement links TRBV20-1 to TRBJ2-3; possible D gene TRBD2, 6 bases. The germline V gene has CDR1 DFQATT and CDR2 SNEGSKA (reference sequence). The ends were cut back, 6 bases at V and 2 bases at J, with 15 bases in the middle. CDR3 size: 14 residues. The CDR3 reads CSAPGGVLTDTQYF. The CDR3 DNA sequence: TGCAGTGCCCCGGGCGGGGTCCTCACAGATACGCAGTATTTT.

V gene TRBV18 combines with J gene TRBJ2-7; TRBD2 matches at 7 bases. Per germline, CDR1 KGHSH and CDR2 LQKENI. V lost 3 bases to trimming and J lost 6 bases; unmatched junction nucleotides: 5. This CDR3 region has 13 residues. The CDR3 coding sequence is TGTGCCAGCTCACCGTGGGGGGGAGTCGAGCAGTACGTC. Its translation is CASSPWGGVEQYV.

As to this clonotype: The junction departs from the called germline gene at one end, perhaps through a read error. The chain recombines TRBV27 with TRBJ1-1; weak D call: TRBD1 (5 bases). CDR3 length: 14 amino acids. From germline, CDR1 is MNHEY and CDR2 SMNVEV (reference sequence). CDR3 sequence reads: CARSLLAGIGEAFF. The CDR3 region has the DNA TGTGCCAGAAGTTTACTAGCAGGGATTGGTGAAGCTTTCTTT.

The chain couples TRBV7-2 to TRBJ2-1, with 11 positions matching TRBD2. V was clipped by 1 base and J by 9 bases; unmatched bases: 5. Looked up from germline, CDR1 is SGHTA and CDR2 is FQGNSA. This CDR3 spans 15 amino acids. In DNA form, the CDR3 reads TGTGCCAGCAGCTTAGTAGCGGGGGGGCGCGGTGAGCAGTTCTTC. This gives the protein CASSLVAGGRGEQFF.

This clonotype was picked up a small number of times. The chain employs TRBV20-1 and TRBJ1-2, with D perhaps TRBD1 (6 bases). Trimming removed 3 bases at V and 5 bases at J, with 19 bases between. This CDR3 is built from 15 residues. The germline V gene has CDR1 DFQATT and CDR2 SNEGSKA (reference sequence). The CDR3: CSASVTPGGSYGYTF. The CDR3 DNA reads as TGCAGTGCTAGTGTGACCCCGGGGGGCTCTTATGGCTACACCTTC.

This chain uses TRBV7-9 with TRBJ1-5; 7 bases agree with TRBD1. J was trimmed by 5 bases and V by 5 bases; bases with no gene match: 6. The germline V gene encodes CDR1 SEHNR and CDR2 FQNEAQ (reference sequence). CDR3 size: 14 residues. For the CDR3, the DNA is TGTGCCAGCAGCACGGGACAGCTGGATCAGCCCCAGCATTTT. This encodes CASSTGQLDQPQHF. Complete variable domain (other parts from reference TRBV7-9 and TRBJ1-5): DTGVSQNPRHKITKRGQNVTFRCDPISEHNRLYWYRQTLGQGPEFLTYFQNEAQLEKSRLLSDRFSAERPKGSFSTLEIQRTEQGDSAMYLCASSTGQLDQPQHFGDGTRLSIL.

There are many counts of this clonotype. The rearrangement uses TRBV7-2 and TRBJ1-2; no definite D call. The CDR3 runs 13 residues. Trimming stripped 1 base from V and 6 bases from J, with 9 bases between. The germline V gene encodes CDR1 SGHTA and CDR2 FQGNSA. CDR3 nucleotides: TGTGCCAGCAGCTTAGTCAGGATGGATGGCTACACCTTC. It is translated as CASSLVRMDGYTF.